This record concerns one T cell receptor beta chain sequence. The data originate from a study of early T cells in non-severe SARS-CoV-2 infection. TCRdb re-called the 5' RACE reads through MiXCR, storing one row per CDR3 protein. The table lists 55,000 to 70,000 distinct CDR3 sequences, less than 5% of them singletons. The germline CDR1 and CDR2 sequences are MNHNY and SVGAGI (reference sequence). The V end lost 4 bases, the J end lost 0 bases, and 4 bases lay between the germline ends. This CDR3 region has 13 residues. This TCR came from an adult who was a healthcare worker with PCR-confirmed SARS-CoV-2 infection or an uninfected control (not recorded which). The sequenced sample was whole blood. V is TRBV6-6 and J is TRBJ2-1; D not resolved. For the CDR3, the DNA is TGTGCCAGCAGTTTGAGCTCCTACAATGAGCAGTTCTTC. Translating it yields CASSLSSYNEQFF.